This entry is about one TCR beta chain. These data belong to a study of T cells in women clearing cervical HPV infection. The repertoire was sequenced with immunoSEQ multiplex PCR; TCRdb's copy has only in-frame clones and lacks some. This sample's table reports around 33,000 clones. HPV was found by MY09/MY11 PCR and dot-blot genotyping. The sequencing input was blood buffy coat. The origin of this receptor is a woman between 18 and 70 years old with a cervical HPV16 infection that either progressed to CIN3+ or cleared (not recorded which).

The CDR3 is CASSLTGINEKLFF. CDR3 DNA, as far as it was read: TGTGCCAGCAGCCTGACAGGGATTAATGAAAAA. The chain recombines TRBV7-2 with TRBJ1-4, with 7 positions matching TRBD1. The observed sequence ends 3 residues before the CDR3 terminus, with the missing tail filled in from the germline J gene. CDR1 and CDR2 from the germline V gene are SGHTA and FQGNSA. V gave up 5 bases and J gave up 4 bases; unmatched junction bases: 4. The CDR3 has 14 residues.